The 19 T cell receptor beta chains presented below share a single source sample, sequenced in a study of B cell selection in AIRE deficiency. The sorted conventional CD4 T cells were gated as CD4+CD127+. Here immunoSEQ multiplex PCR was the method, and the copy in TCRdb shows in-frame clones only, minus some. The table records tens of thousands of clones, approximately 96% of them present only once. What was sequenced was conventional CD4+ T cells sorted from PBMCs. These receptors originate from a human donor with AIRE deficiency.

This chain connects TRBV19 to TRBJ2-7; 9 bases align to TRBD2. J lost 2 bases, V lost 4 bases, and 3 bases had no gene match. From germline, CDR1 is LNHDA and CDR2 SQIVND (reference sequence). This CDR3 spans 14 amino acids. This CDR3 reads CASSRAGGPYEQYF. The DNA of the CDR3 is TGTGCCAGTAGTAGGGCGGGAGGGCCCTACGAGCAGTACTTC.

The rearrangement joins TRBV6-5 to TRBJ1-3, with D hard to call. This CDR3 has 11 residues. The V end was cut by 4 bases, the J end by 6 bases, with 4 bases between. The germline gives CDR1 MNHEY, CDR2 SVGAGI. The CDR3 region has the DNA TGTGCCAGCAGTTCAGAAAACACCATATATTTT. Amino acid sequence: CASSSENTIYF.

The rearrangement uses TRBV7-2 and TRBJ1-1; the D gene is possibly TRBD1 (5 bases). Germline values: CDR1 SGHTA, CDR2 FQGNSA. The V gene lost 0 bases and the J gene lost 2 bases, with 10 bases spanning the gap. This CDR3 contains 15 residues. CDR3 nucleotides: TGTGCCAGCAGCTTAGCGGCAGGGCCTAACACTGAAGCTTTCTTT. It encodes CASSLAAGPNTEAFF.

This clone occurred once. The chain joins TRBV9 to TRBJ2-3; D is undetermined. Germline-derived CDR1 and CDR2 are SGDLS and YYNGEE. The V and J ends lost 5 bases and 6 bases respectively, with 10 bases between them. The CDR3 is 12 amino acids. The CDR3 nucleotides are TGTGCCAGCAGTGCTAGTTTGGATACGCAGTATTTT. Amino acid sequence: CASSASLDTQYF.

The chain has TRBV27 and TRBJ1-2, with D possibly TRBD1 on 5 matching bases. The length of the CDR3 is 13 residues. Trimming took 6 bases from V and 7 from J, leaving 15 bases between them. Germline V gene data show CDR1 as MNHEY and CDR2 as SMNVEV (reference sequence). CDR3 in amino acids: CASRGTAESGYTF. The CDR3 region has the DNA TGTGCCAGCAGGGGGACTGCGGAAAGTGGCTACACCTTC.

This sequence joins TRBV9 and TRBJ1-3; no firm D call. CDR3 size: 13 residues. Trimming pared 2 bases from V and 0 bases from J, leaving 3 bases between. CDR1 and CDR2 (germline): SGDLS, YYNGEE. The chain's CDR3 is CASSVDSGNTIYF. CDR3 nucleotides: TGTGCCAGCAGCGTTGACTCTGGAAACACCATATATTTT.

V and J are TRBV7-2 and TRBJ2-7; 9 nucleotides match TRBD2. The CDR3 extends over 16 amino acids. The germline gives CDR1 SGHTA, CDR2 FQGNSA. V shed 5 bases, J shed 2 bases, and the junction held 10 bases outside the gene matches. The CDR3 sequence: CASSVTTSGATYEQYF. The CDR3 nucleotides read TGTGCCAGCAGCGTAACGACTAGCGGAGCTACCTACGAGCAGTACTTC.

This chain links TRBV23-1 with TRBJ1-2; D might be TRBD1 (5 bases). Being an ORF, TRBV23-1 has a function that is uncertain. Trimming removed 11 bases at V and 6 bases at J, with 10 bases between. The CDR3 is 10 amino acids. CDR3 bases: TGCGCCCCTAGCAGGGATGGCTACACCTTC. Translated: CAPSRDGYTF.

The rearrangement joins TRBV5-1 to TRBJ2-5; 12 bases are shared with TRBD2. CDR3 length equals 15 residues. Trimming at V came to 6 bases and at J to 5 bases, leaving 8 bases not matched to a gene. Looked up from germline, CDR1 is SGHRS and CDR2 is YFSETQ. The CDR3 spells CASTLAGGPYETQYF. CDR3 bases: TGCGCCAGCACCCTAGCGGGAGGGCCTTATGAGACCCAGTACTTC.

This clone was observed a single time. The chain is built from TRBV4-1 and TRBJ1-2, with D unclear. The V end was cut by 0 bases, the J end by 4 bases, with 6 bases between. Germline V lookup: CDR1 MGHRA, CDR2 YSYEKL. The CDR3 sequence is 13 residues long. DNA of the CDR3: TGCGCCAGCAGCCAAGACAAACGCTATGGCTACACCTTC. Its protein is CASSQDKRYGYTF.

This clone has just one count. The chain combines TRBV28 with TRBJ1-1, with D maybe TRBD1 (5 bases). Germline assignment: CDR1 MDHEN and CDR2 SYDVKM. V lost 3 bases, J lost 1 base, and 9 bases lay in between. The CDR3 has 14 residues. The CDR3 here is CASSFYRRNTEAFF. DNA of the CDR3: TGTGCCAGCAGTTTCTACAGGCGGAACACTGAAGCTTTCTTT. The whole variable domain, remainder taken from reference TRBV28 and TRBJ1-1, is DVKVTQSSRYLVKRTGEKVFLECVQDMDHENMFWYRQDPGLGLRLIYFSYDVKMKEKGDIPEGYSVSREKKERFSLILESASTNQTSMYLCASSFYRRNTEAFFGQGTRLTVV.

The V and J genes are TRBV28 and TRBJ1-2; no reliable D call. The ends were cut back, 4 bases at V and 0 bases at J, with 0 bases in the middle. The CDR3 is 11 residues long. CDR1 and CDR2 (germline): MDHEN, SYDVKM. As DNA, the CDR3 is TGTGCCAGCAGTTCTAACTATGGCTACACCTTC. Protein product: CASSSNYGYTF.

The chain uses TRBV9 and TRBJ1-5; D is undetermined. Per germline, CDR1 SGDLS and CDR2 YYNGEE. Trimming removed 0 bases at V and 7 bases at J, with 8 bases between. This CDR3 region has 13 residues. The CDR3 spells CASSVDGYQPQHF. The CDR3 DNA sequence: TGTGCCAGCAGCGTAGACGGATACCAGCCCCAGCATTTT.

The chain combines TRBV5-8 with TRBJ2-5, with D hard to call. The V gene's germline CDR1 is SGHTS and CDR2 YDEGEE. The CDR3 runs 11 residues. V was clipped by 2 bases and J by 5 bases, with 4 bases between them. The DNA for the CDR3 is TGTGCCAGCAGCTTTCTGGAGACCCAGTACTTC. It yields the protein CASSFLETQYF.

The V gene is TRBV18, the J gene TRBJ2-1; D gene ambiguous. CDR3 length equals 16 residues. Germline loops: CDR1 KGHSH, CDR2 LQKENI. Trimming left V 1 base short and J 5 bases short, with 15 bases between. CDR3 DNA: TGTGCCAGCTCACCACTCGCGTCCCGAAAGGACAATGAGCAGTTCTTC. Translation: CASSPLASRKDNEQFF.

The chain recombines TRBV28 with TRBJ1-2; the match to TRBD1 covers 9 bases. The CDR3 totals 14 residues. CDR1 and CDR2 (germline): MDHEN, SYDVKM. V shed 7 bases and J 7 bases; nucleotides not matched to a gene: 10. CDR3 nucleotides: TGTGCCAGCAACTTACAGGGGGCGTTTGGTGGCTACACCTTC. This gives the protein CASNLQGAFGGYTF.

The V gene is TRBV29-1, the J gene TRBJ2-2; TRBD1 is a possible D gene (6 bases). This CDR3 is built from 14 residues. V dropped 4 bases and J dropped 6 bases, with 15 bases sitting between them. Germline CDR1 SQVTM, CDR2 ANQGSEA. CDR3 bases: TGCAGCGTTGGCAGGGGCATTACGGCCGGGGAGCTGTTTTTT. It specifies CSVGRGITAGELFF.

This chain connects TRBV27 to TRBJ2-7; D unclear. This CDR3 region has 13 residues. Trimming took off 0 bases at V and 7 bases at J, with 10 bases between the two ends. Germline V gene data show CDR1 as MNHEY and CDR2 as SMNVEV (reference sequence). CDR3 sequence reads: CASSLSGASEQYF. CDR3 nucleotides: TGTGCCAGCAGTTTATCTGGCGCGTCTGAGCAGTACTTC.

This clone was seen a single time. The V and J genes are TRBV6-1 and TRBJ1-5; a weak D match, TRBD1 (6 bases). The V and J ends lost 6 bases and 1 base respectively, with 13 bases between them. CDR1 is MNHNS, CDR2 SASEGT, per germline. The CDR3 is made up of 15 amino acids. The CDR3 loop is CASRRRGLSNQPQHF. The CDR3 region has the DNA TGTGCCAGCAGACGCAGGGGTTTGAGCAATCAGCCCCAGCATTTT.